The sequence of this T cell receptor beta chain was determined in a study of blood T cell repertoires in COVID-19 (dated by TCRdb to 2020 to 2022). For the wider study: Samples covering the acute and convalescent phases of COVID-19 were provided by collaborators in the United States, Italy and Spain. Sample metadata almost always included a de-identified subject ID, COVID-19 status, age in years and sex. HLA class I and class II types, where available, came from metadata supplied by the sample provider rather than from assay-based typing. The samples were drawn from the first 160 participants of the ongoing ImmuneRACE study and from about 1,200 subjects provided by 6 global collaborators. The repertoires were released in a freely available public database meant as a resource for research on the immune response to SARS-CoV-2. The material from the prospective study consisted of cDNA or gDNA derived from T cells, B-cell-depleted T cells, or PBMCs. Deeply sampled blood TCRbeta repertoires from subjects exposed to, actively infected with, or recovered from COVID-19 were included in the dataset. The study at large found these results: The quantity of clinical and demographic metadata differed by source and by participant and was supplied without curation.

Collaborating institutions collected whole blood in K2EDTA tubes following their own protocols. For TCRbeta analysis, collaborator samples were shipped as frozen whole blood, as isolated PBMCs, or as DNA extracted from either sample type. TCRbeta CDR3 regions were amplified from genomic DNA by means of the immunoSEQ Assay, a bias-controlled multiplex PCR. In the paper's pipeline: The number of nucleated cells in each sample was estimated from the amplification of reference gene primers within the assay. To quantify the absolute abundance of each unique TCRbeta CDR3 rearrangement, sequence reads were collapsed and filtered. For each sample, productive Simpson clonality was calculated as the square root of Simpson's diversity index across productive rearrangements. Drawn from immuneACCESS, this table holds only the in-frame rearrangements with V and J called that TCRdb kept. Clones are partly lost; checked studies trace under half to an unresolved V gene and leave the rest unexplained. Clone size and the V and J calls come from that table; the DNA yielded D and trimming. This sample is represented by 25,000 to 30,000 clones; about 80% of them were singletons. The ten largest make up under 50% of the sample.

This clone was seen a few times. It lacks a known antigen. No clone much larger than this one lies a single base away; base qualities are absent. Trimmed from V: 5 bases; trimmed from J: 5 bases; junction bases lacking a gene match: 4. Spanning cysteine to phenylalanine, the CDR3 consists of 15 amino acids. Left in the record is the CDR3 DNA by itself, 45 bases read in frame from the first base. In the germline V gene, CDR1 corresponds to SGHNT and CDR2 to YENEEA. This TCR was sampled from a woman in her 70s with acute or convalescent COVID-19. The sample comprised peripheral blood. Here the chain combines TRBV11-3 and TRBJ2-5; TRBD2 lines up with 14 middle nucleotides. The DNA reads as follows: TGTGCCAGCAGCCCGGGACTAGCGGGAGATGAGACCCAGTACTTC. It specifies CASSPGLAGDETQYF.